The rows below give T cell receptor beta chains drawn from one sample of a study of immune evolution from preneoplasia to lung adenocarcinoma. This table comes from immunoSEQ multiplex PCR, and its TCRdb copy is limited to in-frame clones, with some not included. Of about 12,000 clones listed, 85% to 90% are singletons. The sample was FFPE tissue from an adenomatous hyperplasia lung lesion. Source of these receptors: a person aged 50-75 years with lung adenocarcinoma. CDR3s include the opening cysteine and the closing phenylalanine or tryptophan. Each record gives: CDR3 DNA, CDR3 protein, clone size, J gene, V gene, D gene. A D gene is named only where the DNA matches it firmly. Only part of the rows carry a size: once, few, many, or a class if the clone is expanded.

CDR3 DNA: TGTGCCAGCAGCTTGGGAGGAAACTATGGCTACACCTTC; CDR3 protein: CASSLGGNYGYTF; clone size: NA; J gene: TRBJ1-2; V gene: TRBV5-6; D gene: NA
CDR3 DNA: TGTGCCAGTGGTCCGACCGGGACAGGGGGCGCGGATACGCAGTATTTT; CDR3 protein: CASGPTGTGGADTQYF; clone size: NA; J gene: TRBJ2-3; V gene: TRBV19; D gene: TRBD1
CDR3 DNA: TGCGCCACCTCCACCCAACCAAAGACAAAAGAGCCCCAGCATTTT; CDR3 protein: CATSTQPKTKEPQHF; clone size: NA; J gene: TRBJ1-5; V gene: TRBV23-1; D gene: NA
CDR3 DNA: TGTGCCAGCAGTGAACTTAGCGGGAGTATCTACAATGAGCAGTTCTTC; CDR3 protein: CASSELSGSIYNEQFF; clone size: once; J gene: TRBJ2-1; V gene: TRBV6-1; D gene: TRBD2
CDR3 DNA: TGTGCCAGCAGCTTGACAGGGGCAGGGGAGACCCAGTACTTC; CDR3 protein: CASSLTGAGETQYF; clone size: NA; J gene: TRBJ2-5; V gene: TRBV7-9; D gene: TRBD1
CDR3 DNA: TGTGCTAGTGGTTTCCCCCGCGCGGGAGGCTACACCTTC; CDR3 protein: CASGFPRAGGYTF; clone size: NA; J gene: TRBJ1-2; V gene: TRBV12-5; D gene: NA
CDR3 DNA: TGTGCCAGCAGTGAATTTGGAGGGGGCCTTGAGACCCAGTACTTC; CDR3 protein: CASSEFGGGLETQYF; clone size: NA; J gene: TRBJ2-5; V gene: TRBV25-1; D gene: NA
CDR3 DNA: TGTGCCAGCAGCCCGGGAGATATCATCCAAGAGACCCAGTACTTC; CDR3 protein: CASSPGDIIQETQYF; clone size: NA; J gene: TRBJ2-5; V gene: TRBV11-3; D gene: NA
CDR3 DNA: TGTGCCAGCAGCCCCCAGACGGGCAACTATGGCTACACCTTC; CDR3 protein: CASSPQTGNYGYTF; clone size: NA; J gene: TRBJ1-2; V gene: TRBV6-5; D gene: NA
CDR3 DNA: TGTGCCAGCAGTTTCCTAGTGTTGGCCGAAGCTTTCTTT; CDR3 protein: CASSFLVLAEAFF; clone size: NA; J gene: TRBJ1-1; V gene: TRBV2; D gene: NA
CDR3 DNA: TGCGCCAGCAGCTTGGTTTCCGACAGCTCTGGAAACACCATATATTTT; CDR3 protein: CASSLVSDSSGNTIYF; clone size: NA; J gene: TRBJ1-3; V gene: TRBV5-1; D gene: NA
CDR3 DNA: TGTGCCAGCAGCCAGGGGCCCTCACAAGGCAGTCAGCCCCAGCATTTT; CDR3 protein: CASSQGPSQGSQPQHF; clone size: NA; J gene: TRBJ1-5; V gene: TRBV4-2; D gene: NA
CDR3 DNA: TGTGCCAGCAGCAGTTCATCCGGGGTTTTCGGCATTCAGTACTTC; CDR3 protein: CASSSSSGVFGIQYF; clone size: NA; J gene: TRBJ2-4; V gene: TRBV6-5; D gene: NA
CDR3 DNA: TGTGCCAGTAGCCGGGACAGGGTTTATGAGCAGTTCTTC; CDR3 protein: CASSRDRVYEQFF; clone size: NA; J gene: TRBJ2-1; V gene: TRBV19; D gene: TRBD1
CDR3 DNA: TGTGCCAGCAGCCAACAGGTTAATCAGCCCCAGCATTTT; CDR3 protein: CASSQQVNQPQHF; clone size: NA; J gene: TRBJ1-5; V gene: TRBV11-2; D gene: NA
CDR3 DNA: TGTGCCAGCAGTTTAAAGGGGACTAGTCTCTCCTACAATGAGCAGTTCTTC; CDR3 protein: CASSLKGTSLSYNEQFF; clone size: NA; J gene: TRBJ2-1; V gene: TRBV27; D gene: TRBD2
CDR3 DNA: TGTGCCAGCAGAGATACAGGGGGCGCGGCTGAAGCTTTCTTT; CDR3 protein: CASRDTGGAAEAFF; clone size: NA; J gene: TRBJ1-1; V gene: TRBV7-8; D gene: TRBD1
CDR3 DNA: TGCGCCAGCAGCCAAGATCGGGGGCGTGAGCAGTTCTTC; CDR3 protein: CASSQDRGREQFF; clone size: NA; J gene: TRBJ2-1; V gene: TRBV4-1; D gene: NA
CDR3 DNA: TGTGCCAGCAGCTCCCCTCGGTATGAAAAACTGTTTTTT; CDR3 protein: CASSSPRYEKLFF; clone size: NA; J gene: TRBJ1-4; V gene: TRBV11-3; D gene: NA
CDR3 DNA: TGTGCCAGCTCACCAGGGAGGAACAATGAGCAGTTCTTC; CDR3 protein: CASSPGRNNEQFF; clone size: NA; J gene: TRBJ2-1; V gene: TRBV18; D gene: NA
CDR3 DNA: TGTGCCAGCAGAAATCAAGCGATGGGTAACACTGAAGCTTTCTTT; CDR3 protein: CASRNQAMGNTEAFF; clone size: NA; J gene: TRBJ1-1; V gene: TRBV2; D gene: NA
CDR3 DNA: TGTGCCTGGAGGGGACAGGGCCTTGAAGCTTTCTTT; CDR3 protein: CAWRGQGLEAFF; clone size: NA; J gene: TRBJ1-1; V gene: TRBV30; D gene: TRBD1
CDR3 DNA: TGTGCCAGTAGTACCCAGGGATCTGGGGCCAACGTCCTGACTTTC; CDR3 protein: CASSTQGSGANVLTF; clone size: NA; J gene: TRBJ2-6; V gene: TRBV19; D gene: NA
CDR3 DNA: TGTGCCAGCAGCTTGATGGGGGGTGATGAGCAGTTCTTC; CDR3 protein: CASSLMGGDEQFF; clone size: NA; J gene: TRBJ2-1; V gene: TRBV11-3; D gene: NA
CDR3 DNA: TGTGCCAGCAGCTTAACTAGCGGGACTAACTACGAGCAGTACTTC; CDR3 protein: CASSLTSGTNYEQYF; clone size: NA; J gene: TRBJ2-7; V gene: TRBV11-2; D gene: TRBD2
CDR3 DNA: TGTGCCAGCAGTGAAAATTCACCCCTCCACTTT; CDR3 protein: CASSENSPLHF; clone size: NA; J gene: TRBJ1-6; V gene: TRBV6-1; D gene: NA
CDR3 DNA: TGTGCCAGCAGTAAGATTCTGATGAACACTGAAGCTTTCTTT; CDR3 protein: CASSKILMNTEAFF; clone size: few; J gene: TRBJ1-1; V gene: TRBV7-2; D gene: NA
CDR3 DNA: TGCGCCAGCAGCTTCAGGGAGAGCGAGACCCAGTACTTC; CDR3 protein: CASSFRESETQYF; clone size: NA; J gene: TRBJ2-5; V gene: TRBV4-1; D gene: NA
CDR3 DNA: TGTGCCAGCAGACGGTGGGTCACAGATACGCAGTATTTT; CDR3 protein: CASRRWVTDTQYF; clone size: NA; J gene: TRBJ2-3; V gene: TRBV28; D gene: NA
CDR3 DNA: TGTGCCAGCTCACCTACGGACAAAGCCGATGGCTACACCTTC; CDR3 protein: CASSPTDKADGYTF; clone size: NA; J gene: TRBJ1-2; V gene: TRBV18; D gene: NA
CDR3 DNA: TGTGCCAGCTCACCAGAGATTATCGGGGGGGTAAAAAACATTCAGTACTTC; CDR3 protein: CASSPEIIGGVKNIQYF; clone size: NA; J gene: TRBJ2-4; V gene: TRBV18; D gene: TRBD2
CDR3 DNA: TGTGCCAGCAGCTTGGGGAGGGCCGGCGACAATGAGCAGTTCTTC; CDR3 protein: CASSLGRAGDNEQFF; clone size: NA; J gene: TRBJ2-1; V gene: TRBV11-1; D gene: TRBD2
CDR3 DNA: TGTGCCAGCAGCCCCGGACGGACGAGGATAGGGATGGACACCTTC; CDR3 protein: CASSPGRTRIGMDTF; clone size: NA; J gene: TRBJ1-2; V gene: TRBV11-2; D gene: NA
CDR3 DNA: TGTGCCAGCAGTTACTCCGGGACACCCGATTCACCCCTCCACTTT; CDR3 protein: CASSYSGTPDSPLHF; clone size: NA; J gene: TRBJ1-6; V gene: TRBV6-5; D gene: NA
CDR3 DNA: TGTGCCAGCAGCTCCCTATGGGGTACTAGCGGGATTTACAATGAGCAGTTCTTC; CDR3 protein: CASSSLWGTSGIYNEQFF; clone size: few; J gene: TRBJ2-1; V gene: TRBV11-3; D gene: TRBD2
CDR3 DNA: TGTGCCAGCAGTGAGACAAGGGGGAGCTATAATTCACCCCTCCACTTT; CDR3 protein: CASSETRGSYNSPLHF; clone size: few; J gene: TRBJ1-6; V gene: TRBV2; D gene: NA
CDR3 DNA: TGTGCCAGCAGCAAGGACAGCGACTATGGCTACACCTTC; CDR3 protein: CASSKDSDYGYTF; clone size: NA; J gene: TRBJ1-2; V gene: TRBV7-9; D gene: NA
CDR3 DNA: TGTGCCAGCAGCACGGACAGGCTCAGGACTGAAGCTTTCTTT; CDR3 protein: CASSTDRLRTEAFF; clone size: NA; J gene: TRBJ1-1; V gene: TRBV6-5; D gene: TRBD1
CDR3 DNA: TGTGCCACCAGCAGAGTTAGTGGGACAAACACCGGGGAGCTGTTTTTT; CDR3 protein: CATSRVSGTNTGELFF; clone size: NA; J gene: TRBJ2-2; V gene: TRBV15; D gene: NA
CDR3 DNA: TGCGCCAGCAGCCGAGGCTCGGGGTTTGATTCAGATACGCAGTATTTT; CDR3 protein: CASSRGSGFDSDTQYF; clone size: NA; J gene: TRBJ2-3; V gene: TRBV4-1; D gene: NA
CDR3 DNA: TGCGCCAGCAGTGAGTCGGGAGCATGGGATGAGCAGTTCTTC; CDR3 protein: CASSESGAWDEQFF; clone size: once; J gene: TRBJ2-1; V gene: TRBV10-1; D gene: NA
CDR3 DNA: TGTGCCAGCAGCCCTACGGGACAGAGCAATCAGCCCCAGCATTTT; CDR3 protein: CASSPTGQSNQPQHF; clone size: NA; J gene: TRBJ1-5; V gene: TRBV27; D gene: TRBD1
CDR3 DNA: TGCGCCAGCAGCTTGGTTGGGACGAAGAGAGAAGAGACCCAGTACTTC; CDR3 protein: CASSLVGTKREETQYF; clone size: NA; J gene: TRBJ2-5; V gene: TRBV5-1; D gene: NA
CDR3 DNA: TGCGCCAGCAGCGCCTCCGGGACACATACCTACGAGCAGTACTTC; CDR3 protein: CASSASGTHTYEQYF; clone size: NA; J gene: TRBJ2-7; V gene: TRBV5-1; D gene: NA
CDR3 DNA: TGCGCCAGCAGCCAGGGACTAGCTCTAGGTACAGATACGCAGTATTTT; CDR3 protein: CASSQGLALGTDTQYF; clone size: NA; J gene: TRBJ2-3; V gene: TRBV5-1; D gene: TRBD2
CDR3 DNA: TGTGCCAGCAGCGGCGGGACGGAGAACACTGAAGCTTTCTTT; CDR3 protein: CASSGGTENTEAFF; clone size: NA; J gene: TRBJ1-1; V gene: TRBV5-4; D gene: NA
CDR3 DNA: TGTGCCAGCAGCTTTGGGACTAGCGGGAGGTCTGAGCAGTTCTTC; CDR3 protein: CASSFGTSGRSEQFF; clone size: NA; J gene: TRBJ2-1; V gene: TRBV7-3; D gene: TRBD2
CDR3 DNA: TGTGCCAGCAGCACGTCGGGAGGGCCCTACGAGCAGTACTTC; CDR3 protein: CASSTSGGPYEQYF; clone size: NA; J gene: TRBJ2-7; V gene: TRBV9; D gene: TRBD2
CDR3 DNA: TGTGCCAGTAGTAGGGGCCCAGCGGGAGTCGGGTACGAGCAGTACTTC; CDR3 protein: CASSRGPAGVGYEQYF; clone size: NA; J gene: TRBJ2-7; V gene: TRBV19; D gene: TRBD2
CDR3 DNA: TGTGCCTGGAGCCCGGAGGGAGGGCAGCCCCAGCATTTT; CDR3 protein: CAWSPEGGQPQHF; clone size: NA; J gene: TRBJ1-5; V gene: TRBV30; D gene: NA
CDR3 DNA: TGTGCCAGCAGGCCATCTGGGGCCAACGTCCTGACTTTC; CDR3 protein: CASRPSGANVLTF; clone size: NA; J gene: TRBJ2-6; V gene: TRBV7-8; D gene: NA
CDR3 DNA: TGCAGCGTGGGCGGGAGCGGTGAGCAGTTCTTC; CDR3 protein: CSVGGSGEQFF; clone size: NA; J gene: TRBJ2-1; V gene: TRBV29-1; D gene: TRBD2
CDR3 DNA: TGTGCCAGCAGGCGGGAGGAAAAACTGTTTTTT; CDR3 protein: CASRREEKLFF; clone size: NA; J gene: TRBJ1-4; V gene: TRBV5-8; D gene: NA
CDR3 DNA: TGCGCCAGCAGTTCCGCCGGGGCCTACAATGAGCAGTTCTTC; CDR3 protein: CASSSAGAYNEQFF; clone size: NA; J gene: TRBJ2-1; V gene: TRBV5-1; D gene: NA
CDR3 DNA: TGCGCCAGCAGCCAAGGCTCCATCTTTTATGGCTACACCTTC; CDR3 protein: CASSQGSIFYGYTF; clone size: NA; J gene: TRBJ1-2; V gene: TRBV4-1; D gene: NA
CDR3 DNA: TGTGCCAGCCGCGGACAGTACGAGCAGTACTTC; CDR3 protein: CASRGQYEQYF; clone size: NA; J gene: TRBJ2-7; V gene: TRBV19; D gene: NA
CDR3 DNA: TGTGCCAGCAGCTCGAACAGGGGGAGTTTGTCCGAGCAGTACTTC; CDR3 protein: CASSSNRGSLSEQYF; clone size: NA; J gene: TRBJ2-7; V gene: TRBV7-2; D gene: TRBD1
CDR3 DNA: TGCGCCAGCAGCAACGGACAGGGGGTTAATGAGCAGTTCTTC; CDR3 protein: CASSNGQGVNEQFF; clone size: NA; J gene: TRBJ2-1; V gene: TRBV5-1; D gene: TRBD1
CDR3 DNA: TGTGCCAGCAGTCCACAACAGGGAGGGAATCAGCCCCAGCATTTT; CDR3 protein: CASSPQQGGNQPQHF; clone size: once; J gene: TRBJ1-5; V gene: TRBV6-6; D gene: NA